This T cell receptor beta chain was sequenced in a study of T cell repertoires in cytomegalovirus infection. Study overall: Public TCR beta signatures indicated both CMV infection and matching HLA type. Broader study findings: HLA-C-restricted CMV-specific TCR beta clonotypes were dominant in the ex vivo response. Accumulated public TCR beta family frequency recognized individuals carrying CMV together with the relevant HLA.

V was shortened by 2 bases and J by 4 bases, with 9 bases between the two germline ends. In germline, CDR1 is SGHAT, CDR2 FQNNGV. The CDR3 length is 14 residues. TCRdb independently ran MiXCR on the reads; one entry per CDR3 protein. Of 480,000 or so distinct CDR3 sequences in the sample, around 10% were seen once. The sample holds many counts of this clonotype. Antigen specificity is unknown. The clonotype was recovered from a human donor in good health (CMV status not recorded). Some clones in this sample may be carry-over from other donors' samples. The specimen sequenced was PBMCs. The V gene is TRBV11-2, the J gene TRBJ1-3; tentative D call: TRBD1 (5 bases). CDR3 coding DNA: TGTGCCAGCAGCTTACAGGGTACGGGAAACACCATATATTTT. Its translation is CASSLQGTGNTIYF.